Listed below are T cell receptor beta chains from one sample, sequenced in a study of blood T cell repertoires in COVID-19. Some clones are missing from TCRdb's copy, which holds only in-frame ones; the method was immunoSEQ multiplex PCR. The sample holds about 160,000 clones; roughly 88% are singletons and the top ten take approximately 1.2%. The specimen was peripheral blood. The receptors shown here come from a man between 60 and 75 years old who had recovered from COVID-19. The CDR3 runs from the conserved cysteine through the conserved F or W. Each record gives: CDR3 protein, CDR3 DNA, V gene, D gene, J gene, clone size. A D gene is named only where the DNA matches it firmly. Some rows have no size entry. The others give once, few or many, or a class for an expanded clone.

CDR3aa: CASSFGYTEAFF; CDR3nt: TGTGCCAGCAGCTTCGGGTACACTGAAGCTTTCTTT; v_gene: TRBV7-8; d_gene: -; j_gene: TRBJ1-1; abundance: -
CDR3aa: CASSESKILRGGEQFF; CDR3nt: TGCGCCAGCAGTGAGTCGAAAATCCTCCGAGGGGGTGAGCAGTTCTTC; v_gene: TRBV10-2; d_gene: -; j_gene: TRBJ2-1; abundance: few
CDR3aa: CASSESQGGNEKLFF; CDR3nt: TGTGCCAGCAGTGAATCGCAAGGAGGTAATGAAAAACTGTTTTTT; v_gene: TRBV25-1; d_gene: -; j_gene: TRBJ1-4; abundance: once
CDR3aa: CATSEGTGGGATDTQYF; CDR3nt: TGTGCCACCAGTGAGGGAACAGGGGGCGGCGCAACAGATACGCAGTATTTT; v_gene: TRBV24-1; d_gene: TRBD1; j_gene: TRBJ2-3; abundance: -
CDR3aa: CASSFPWTGGSSPLHF; CDR3nt: TGTGCCAGCAGCTTCCCATGGACAGGGGGCAGTTCACCCCTCCACTTT; v_gene: TRBV5-6; d_gene: TRBD1; j_gene: TRBJ1-6; abundance: -
CDR3aa: CASSQAVGAGRTDTQYF; CDR3nt: TGCGCCAGCAGCCAAGCGGTGGGAGCGGGACGCACAGATACGCAGTATTTT; v_gene: TRBV4-3; d_gene: TRBD2; j_gene: TRBJ2-3; abundance: -
CDR3aa: CASSSRTERDEQYF; CDR3nt: TGTGCCAGCAGCTCAAGGACAGAGAGGGACGAGCAGTACTTC; v_gene: TRBV11-3; d_gene: -; j_gene: TRBJ2-7; abundance: -
CDR3aa: CASSPTGADNEQFF; CDR3nt: TGTGCCAGCTCACCCACAGGGGCGGACAATGAGCAGTTCTTC; v_gene: TRBV18; d_gene: TRBD1; j_gene: TRBJ2-1; abundance: -
CDR3aa: CASSSTASYEQYF; CDR3nt: TGTGCCAGCAGCTCTACAGCTTCTTACGAGCAGTACTTC; v_gene: TRBV11-2; d_gene: -; j_gene: TRBJ2-7; abundance: -
CDR3aa: CATSRGAGAVNEQFF; CDR3nt: TGTGCCACCAGCAGAGGAGCGGGGGCCGTCAATGAGCAGTTCTTC; v_gene: TRBV15; d_gene: TRBD2; j_gene: TRBJ2-1; abundance: -
CDR3aa: CASSQDGGQLTQYF; CDR3nt: TGTGCCAGCAGCCAAGATGGGGGACAGTTAACGCAGTACTTC; v_gene: TRBV3-1/TRBV3-2; d_gene: TRBD1; j_gene: TRBJ2-7; abundance: once
CDR3aa: CSVGVTGGNEQFF; CDR3nt: TGCAGCGTTGGAGTAACAGGGGGCAATGAGCAGTTCTTC; v_gene: TRBV29-1; d_gene: TRBD1; j_gene: TRBJ2-1; abundance: -
CDR3aa: CASSEAQSGANVLTF; CDR3nt: TGTGCCAGCAGTGAAGCACAATCTGGGGCCAACGTCCTGACTTTC; v_gene: TRBV6-1; d_gene: -; j_gene: TRBJ2-6; abundance: once
CDR3aa: CATSPSSGSSTDTQYF; CDR3nt: TGTGCCACCAGTCCTTCTAGCGGATCTAGCACAGATACGCAGTATTTT; v_gene: TRBV24-1; d_gene: TRBD2; j_gene: TRBJ2-3; abundance: -
CDR3aa: CASSLEGALNEQFF; CDR3nt: TGCGCCAGCAGCTTGGAGGGGGCCCTCAATGAGCAGTTCTTC; v_gene: TRBV5-1; d_gene: TRBD1; j_gene: TRBJ2-1; abundance: -
CDR3aa: CASSLDGGVSSYNSPLHF; CDR3nt: TGTGCCAGCAGCTTAGACGGGGGGGTCAGCTCCTATAATTCACCCCTCCACTTT; v_gene: TRBV7-2; d_gene: -; j_gene: TRBJ1-6; abundance: once
CDR3aa: CASSLLPTAEVSTGELFF; CDR3nt: TGTGCCAGCAGCTTACTTCCGACAGCCGAGGTATCCACCGGGGAGCTGTTTTTT; v_gene: TRBV7-9; d_gene: -; j_gene: TRBJ2-2; abundance: -
CDR3aa: CATSDSVVQETQYF; CDR3nt: TGTGCCACCAGTGATTCGGTGGTCCAAGAGACCCAGTACTTC; v_gene: TRBV24-1; d_gene: -; j_gene: TRBJ2-5; abundance: -
CDR3aa: CASSNTGGGQPQHF; CDR3nt: TGTGCCAGTAGTAATACAGGGGGGGGTCAGCCCCAGCATTTT; v_gene: TRBV19; d_gene: TRBD1; j_gene: TRBJ1-5; abundance: -
CDR3aa: CASSLITAAGKDTQYF; CDR3nt: TGTGCCAGCAGCTTAATTACGGCGGCGGGGAAAGATACGCAGTATTTT; v_gene: TRBV11-2; d_gene: -; j_gene: TRBJ2-3; abundance: -
CDR3aa: CATSDPTGETNTGELFF; CDR3nt: TGTGCCACCAGTGACCCCACAGGGGAAACGAACACCGGGGAGCTGTTTTTT; v_gene: TRBV24-1; d_gene: TRBD1; j_gene: TRBJ2-2; abundance: -
CDR3aa: CATSAEGTEAFF; CDR3nt: TGTGCCACCAGTGCAGAGGGAACTGAAGCTTTCTTT; v_gene: TRBV24-1; d_gene: -; j_gene: TRBJ1-1; abundance: -
CDR3aa: CASSVAATSGTDTQYF; CDR3nt: TGTGCCAGCAGCGTAGCCGCGACTAGCGGTACAGATACGCAGTATTTT; v_gene: TRBV9; d_gene: TRBD2; j_gene: TRBJ2-3; abundance: -
CDR3aa: CASSAKGVENTEAFF; CDR3nt: TGTGCCAGCAGCGCCAAGGGAGTGGAGAATACTGAAGCTTTCTTT; v_gene: TRBV6-5; d_gene: -; j_gene: TRBJ1-1; abundance: many
CDR3aa: CASSTSGVGSANEKLFF; CDR3nt: TGTGCCAGCAGCACGTCCGGGGTTGGATCGGCTAATGAAAAACTGTTTTTT; v_gene: TRBV5-4; d_gene: -; j_gene: TRBJ1-4; abundance: -
CDR3aa: CSVSIGGGEKLFF; CDR3nt: TGCAGCGTTTCGATAGGAGGAGGTGAAAAACTGTTTTTT; v_gene: TRBV29-1; d_gene: -; j_gene: TRBJ1-4; abundance: -
CDR3aa: CASSKQEGVEAFF; CDR3nt: TGCGCCAGCAGCAAACAGGAGGGAGTCGAAGCTTTCTTT; v_gene: TRBV5-1; d_gene: -; j_gene: TRBJ1-1; abundance: once
CDR3aa: CASIPTGNTYEQYF; CDR3nt: TGTGCCAGCATCCCCACAGGGAATACCTACGAGCAGTACTTC; v_gene: TRBV2; d_gene: -; j_gene: TRBJ2-7; abundance: -
CDR3aa: CASNRNSNQPQHF; CDR3nt: TGTGCCAGCAACAGAAATAGCAATCAGCCCCAGCATTTT; v_gene: TRBV2; d_gene: -; j_gene: TRBJ1-5; abundance: -
CDR3aa: CAIMGSPDTQYF; CDR3nt: TGTGCCATCATGGGCTCCCCAGATACGCAGTATTTT; v_gene: TRBV10-3; d_gene: -; j_gene: TRBJ2-3; abundance: once
CDR3aa: CASSLVGARGAKNIQYF; CDR3nt: TGCGCCAGCAGCTTGGTAGGGGCCAGGGGAGCCAAAAACATTCAGTACTTC; v_gene: TRBV5-1; d_gene: -; j_gene: TRBJ2-4; abundance: once
CDR3aa: CASSPYMNTEAFF; CDR3nt: TGTGCCAGCAGCCCTTACATGAACACTGAAGCTTTCTTT; v_gene: TRBV7-3; d_gene: -; j_gene: TRBJ1-1; abundance: -
CDR3aa: CASSFSINQPQHF; CDR3nt: TGTGCCAGCAGCTTTAGCATCAATCAGCCCCAGCATTTT; v_gene: TRBV5-6; d_gene: -; j_gene: TRBJ1-5; abundance: -
CDR3aa: CASRLDRGVSGYTF; CDR3nt: TGCGCCAGCAGATTAGACAGGGGGGTGAGTGGCTACACCTTC; v_gene: TRBV5-1; d_gene: TRBD1; j_gene: TRBJ1-2; abundance: -
CDR3aa: CASSLEGTGNGYTF; CDR3nt: TGTGCCAGCAGCTTGGAAGGGACAGGGAATGGCTACACCTTC; v_gene: TRBV5-4; d_gene: TRBD1; j_gene: TRBJ1-2; abundance: -
CDR3aa: CASSERPGAFF; CDR3nt: TGTGCCAGCAGTGAAAGGCCCGGGGCTTTCTTT; v_gene: TRBV2; d_gene: -; j_gene: TRBJ1-1; abundance: -
CDR3aa: CASSLGTGSNQPQHF; CDR3nt: TGTGCCAGCAGCTTGGGGACAGGGAGCAATCAGCCCCAGCATTTT; v_gene: TRBV5-6; d_gene: TRBD1; j_gene: TRBJ1-5; abundance: -
CDR3aa: CASSSGQGIYNEKLFF; CDR3nt: TGCGCCAGCAGCTCGGGACAGGGGATATATAATGAAAAACTGTTTTTT; v_gene: TRBV5-1; d_gene: TRBD1; j_gene: TRBJ1-4; abundance: -
CDR3aa: CASSQLGEAQYF; CDR3nt: TGTGCCAGCAGCCAATTAGGAGAAGCACAGTACTTC; v_gene: TRBV4-2; d_gene: -; j_gene: TRBJ2-7; abundance: -
CDR3aa: CASSYLRDTEAFF; CDR3nt: TGTGCCAGCAGTTACTTGAGGGACACTGAAGCTTTCTTT; v_gene: TRBV6-5; d_gene: -; j_gene: TRBJ1-1; abundance: few
CDR3aa: CASSERQAGGYTF; CDR3nt: TGTGCCAGCAGTGAAAGGCAGGCGGGGGGCTACACCTTC; v_gene: TRBV6-1; d_gene: -; j_gene: TRBJ1-2; abundance: -
CDR3aa: CASNFGGSGTEAFF; CDR3nt: TGTGCTAGTAATTTTGGCGGTTCGGGGACTGAAGCTTTCTTT; v_gene: TRBV12-5; d_gene: -; j_gene: TRBJ1-1; abundance: -
CDR3aa: CASSLRPPLHLSYNSPLHF; CDR3nt: TGTGCCAGCAGCCTTCGTCCCCCCCTCCATCTTAGCTATAATTCACCCCTCCACTTT; v_gene: TRBV4-2; d_gene: -; j_gene: TRBJ1-6; abundance: -
CDR3aa: CASSPGQGLGKTQYF; CDR3nt: TGTGCCAGCAGCCCGGGACAGGGGCTCGGAAAGACCCAGTACTTC; v_gene: TRBV13; d_gene: TRBD1; j_gene: TRBJ2-5; abundance: -
CDR3aa: CSAVDRWDEKLFF; CDR3nt: TGCAGCGCCGTTGACAGGTGGGATGAAAAACTGTTTTTT; v_gene: TRBV29-1; d_gene: -; j_gene: TRBJ1-4; abundance: -
CDR3aa: CASRTGGGGTGELFF; CDR3nt: TGTGCCAGCAGAACAGGGGGGGGAGGAACCGGGGAGCTGTTTTTT; v_gene: TRBV6-5; d_gene: -; j_gene: TRBJ2-2; abundance: -
CDR3aa: CASSPTQRETQYF; CDR3nt: TGTGCCAGCTCACCAACACAGAGAGAGACCCAGTACTTC; v_gene: TRBV18; d_gene: -; j_gene: TRBJ2-5; abundance: -
CDR3aa: CAYTSTSGLSYEQYF; CDR3nt: TGTGCCTATACCTCGACTAGCGGGCTCTCCTACGAGCAGTACTTC; v_gene: TRBV30; d_gene: TRBD2; j_gene: TRBJ2-7; abundance: -
CDR3aa: CASSTTTGAEAFF; CDR3nt: TGTGCCAGCAGCACCACGACAGGGGCTGAAGCTTTCTTT; v_gene: TRBV7-3; d_gene: TRBD1; j_gene: TRBJ1-1; abundance: -
CDR3aa: CASSPNPYAGGGSHTGELFF; CDR3nt: TGCGCCAGCAGCCCAAATCCATACGCGGGAGGAGGGTCCCACACCGGGGAGCTGTTTTTT; v_gene: TRBV5-1; d_gene: TRBD2; j_gene: TRBJ2-2; abundance: -
CDR3aa: CASSGDSIGGELFF; CDR3nt: TGCGCCTCCTCGGGGGACAGCATTGGCGGGGAGCTGTTTTTT; v_gene: TRBV5-1; d_gene: -; j_gene: TRBJ2-2; abundance: -
CDR3aa: CASSEIQGMKLFF; CDR3nt: TGTGCCAGCAGTGAAATCCAGGGGATGAAACTGTTTTTT; v_gene: TRBV6-4; d_gene: -; j_gene: TRBJ1-4; abundance: -
CDR3aa: CASRRDRDSPLHF; CDR3nt: TGTGCCTCACGCCGGGACAGGGATTCACCCCTCCACTTT; v_gene: TRBV30; d_gene: TRBD1; j_gene: TRBJ1-6; abundance: -
CDR3aa: CASSVASWRNYGYTF; CDR3nt: TGTGCCAGCAGCGTAGCGAGCTGGAGGAACTATGGCTACACCTTC; v_gene: TRBV9; d_gene: -; j_gene: TRBJ1-2; abundance: -
CDR3aa: CSVDGTGFTEAFF; CDR3nt: TGCAGCGTTGATGGGACAGGGTTTACTGAAGCTTTCTTT; v_gene: TRBV29-1; d_gene: TRBD1; j_gene: TRBJ1-1; abundance: -
CDR3aa: CASRPQGATNEKLFF; CDR3nt: TGTGCCAGCAGACCCCAGGGGGCTACTAATGAAAAACTGTTTTTT; v_gene: TRBV3-1/TRBV3-2; d_gene: TRBD1; j_gene: TRBJ1-4; abundance: -
CDR3aa: CASTAWDRGMNTEAFF; CDR3nt: TGTGCCAGCACCGCTTGGGACAGGGGTATGAACACTGAAGCTTTCTTT; v_gene: TRBV7-8; d_gene: TRBD1; j_gene: TRBJ1-1; abundance: -
CDR3aa: CASSPTREGLSGNTIYF; CDR3nt: TGTGCCAGCAGCCCGACAAGGGAGGGGTTATCGGGAAACACCATATATTTT; v_gene: TRBV7-8; d_gene: -; j_gene: TRBJ1-3; abundance: -
CDR3aa: CASSPVRTVTGQPQHF; CDR3nt: TGTGCCAGCTCACCAGTGCGGACAGTAACAGGCCAGCCCCAGCATTTT; v_gene: TRBV18; d_gene: -; j_gene: TRBJ1-5; abundance: -